The 5 T cell receptor beta chains reported below all come from one sample, sequenced in a study of T cell responses to AZD1222 COVID-19 vaccine. The method was immunoSEQ multiplex PCR; TCRdb's version includes in-frame clones alone and lacks a portion of them. The data contain approximately 140,000 clones, around 91% of them singletons. The sequenced sample was peripheral blood, obtained on day 0 of AZD1222 vaccination. These receptors were obtained from an adult in good health.

CDR3 sequence (DNA): TGTGCCAGCAGCCGGACAGGGGATGGCTACACCTTC. Translation: CASSRTGDGYTF. The V and J genes are TRBV6-5 and TRBJ1-2; 9 bases line up with TRBD1. CDR1 is MNHEY and CDR2 is SVGAGI in the germline V gene. The J segment lost 6 bases and the V segment lost 6 bases, leaving 2 bases of the junction unmatched. The CDR3 totals 12 residues.

This chain uses TRBV5-6 with TRBJ1-1, with D unresolved. CDR3 size: 15 residues. Looked up from germline, CDR1 is SGHDT and CDR2 is YYEEEE. The V gene lost 6 bases and the J gene lost 0 bases, with 15 bases spanning the gap. The CDR3 region has the DNA TGTGCCAGCAACGACGGAGTTCGGATGAACACTGAAGCTTTCTTT. Its protein is CASNDGVRMNTEAFF.

The chain is built from TRBV2 and TRBJ1-1; TRBD1 might be the D (6 bases). The CDR3 loop spans 13 amino acids. Germline CDR1 SNHLY, CDR2 FYNNEI. Deletions cut 8 bases from V and 5 bases from J, with 15 bases between. The CDR3 DNA reads TGTGCCAGCGTTCGACAGGTGGAAACTGAAGCTTTCTTT. As protein: CASVRQVETEAFF.

The chain uses TRBV2 and TRBJ2-1, with 14 bases identical to TRBD2. Losses at the gene ends were 10 bases for V and 6 bases for J; bases not matched to a gene: 5. The CDR3 sequence is 14 residues long. Germline V gives CDR1 SNHLY, CDR2 FYNNEI. The CDR3 reads CATPGTSGGNEQFF. The CDR3 DNA follows: TGTGCCACGCCAGGGACTAGCGGGGGCAATGAGCAGTTCTTC.

The CDR3 protein is CASSEEGVGGYTF. The CDR3 DNA is TGTGCCAGCAGTGAAGAGGGGGTGGGAGGCTACACCTTC. This sequence joins TRBV2 and TRBJ1-2; tentative D call: TRBD1 (6 bases). CDR1 and CDR2 from the germline V gene are SNHLY and FYNNEI. The CDR3 has 13 amino acids. The ends were cut back, 1 base at V and 8 bases at J, with 11 bases in the middle.